A single sample gave rise to the 10 T cell receptor beta chains below, sequenced in a study of glioma-infiltrating T cells after dendritic cell vaccination. Noted time point: after dendritic cell vaccination, including at tumor progression/relapse. Only in-frame clones appear in the TCRdb table, and some are missing; sequencing was by immunoSEQ multiplex PCR. The sample includes approximately 50,000 clones, 70% to 90% of them seen just once. The material was blood, obtained after dendritic cell vaccination. Source of these receptors: a human donor with glioblastoma.

V and J are TRBV9 and TRBJ1-3, with D tentatively TRBD1 (6 bases). This CDR3 region has 15 residues. V lost 2 bases to trimming and J lost 2 bases, with 11 bases between them. Germline V gives CDR1 SGDLS, CDR2 YYNGEE. The CDR3 protein is CASSVLGGAGNTIYF. In DNA form, the CDR3 reads TGTGCCAGCAGCGTTCTAGGGGGAGCTGGAAACACCATATATTTT.

The V call is TRBV21-1, the J call TRBJ2-7; the table gives TRBD1 as D, unverified against the DNA. TRBV21-1 is classified as a pseudogene. This CDR3 spans 17 amino acids. The CDR3: CASSPRTGKRVNYEQYF. The DNA of the CDR3 is TGTGCCAGCAGCCCGCGGACAGGGAAGAGGGTCAACTACGAGCAGTACTTC.

The chain employs TRBV13 and TRBJ1-1; 8 positions match TRBD1. This CDR3 spans 14 amino acids. The V segment lost 7 bases and the J segment 1 base; nucleotides outside the gene matches: 5. Germline CDR1 and CDR2: PRHDT and FYEKMQ (reference sequence). The CDR3 protein is CASTLDRGNTEAFF. The CDR3 DNA is TGTGCCAGCACCCTCGACAGGGGGAACACTGAAGCTTTCTTT.

This chain links TRBV7-2 with TRBJ2-1; no firm D call. V was shortened by 1 base and J by 7 bases, with 11 bases between the two germline ends. The germline CDR1 and CDR2 sequences are SGHTA and FQGNSA. This CDR3 region has 14 residues. CDR3 DNA: TGTGCCAGCAGCTTAGTTCATGTGTTGAATGAGCAGTTCTTC. Protein product: CASSLVHVLNEQFF.

The chain is built from TRBV27 and TRBJ2-2; 14 nucleotides agree with TRBD2. Germline V CDR1 and CDR2: MNHEY, SMNVEV (reference sequence). This CDR3 contains 16 residues. Germline trimming cut 5 bases from V and 7 bases from J; bases unmatched to any gene: 6. Here the CDR3 DNA reads TGTGCCAGCAGTCCTGGACTAGCGGGAGGTATCGGGGAGCTGTTTTTT. Translating gives CASSPGLAGGIGELFF.

The V and J genes are TRBV5-6 and TRBJ2-2; perhaps TRBD1 as D (6 bases). CDR1 is SGHDT and CDR2 is YYEEEE in the germline V gene. The CDR3 covers 16 residues. V lost 1 base to trimming and J lost 3 bases, with 13 bases between them. The CDR3 region is CASSLLVQGHTGELFF. CDR3 sequence (DNA): TGTGCCAGCAGCTTGTTGGTACAGGGACACACCGGGGAGCTGTTTTTT.

This chain joins TRBV27 and TRBJ1-1, with TRBD1 as a possible D gene (6 bases). The V gene's germline CDR1 is MNHEY and CDR2 SMNVEV (reference sequence). This CDR3 has 14 residues. Trimming took 5 bases from V and 8 from J, leaving 18 bases between them. The CDR3 DNA reads TGTGCCAGCAGTCCAACTCCCGGACAGCTGGAAGCTTTCTTT. Translated, it gives CASSPTPGQLEAFF.

The V call is TRBV11-2, the J call TRBJ2-7; 9 positions agree with TRBD2. The CDR3 has 15 amino acids. The germline gives CDR1 SGHAT, CDR2 FQNNGV. V was pared by 0 bases and J by 5 bases, with 5 bases of the junction left unmatched. CDR3 bases: TGTGCCAGCAGCTTAGAAGCGGGAGGCCGGCACGAGCAGTACTTC. Translation: CASSLEAGGRHEQYF.

The chain couples TRBV18 to TRBJ2-3; 12 bases match TRBD2. The CDR3 runs to 15 residues. The germline CDR1 and CDR2 sequences are KGHSH and LQKENI. V dropped 4 bases and J dropped 2; count of bases not matched to a gene: 1. The CDR3 protein is CASSRLAGATDTQYF. The DNA for the CDR3 is TGTGCCAGCTCACGACTAGCGGGAGCCACAGATACGCAGTATTTT. The variable domain in full, with the rest retrieved from reference TRBV18 and TRBJ2-3, is NAGVMQNPRHLVRRRGQEARLRCSPMKGHSHVYWYRQLPEEGLKFMVYLQKENIIDESGMPKERFSAEFPKEGPSILRIQQVVRGDSAAYFCASSRLAGATDTQYFGPGTRLTVL.

This sequence joins TRBV19 and TRBJ1-1; TRBD1 matches 12 bases. Germline trimming cut 5 bases from V and 8 bases from J; bases unmatched to any gene: 3. There are 13 residues in the CDR3. Germline-derived CDR1 and CDR2 are LNHDA and SQIVND (reference sequence). CDR3 bases: TGTGCCAGTAGTGGGACAGGGGGCACCGAAGCTTTCTTT. It specifies CASSGTGGTEAFF. The whole variable domain, filled in from reference TRBV19 and TRBJ1-1, reads DGGITQSPKYLFRKEGQNVTLSCEQNLNHDAMYWYRQDPGQGLRLIYYSQIVNDFQKGDIAEGYSVSREKKESFPLTVTSAQKNPTAFYLCASSGTGGTEAFFGQGTRLTVV.